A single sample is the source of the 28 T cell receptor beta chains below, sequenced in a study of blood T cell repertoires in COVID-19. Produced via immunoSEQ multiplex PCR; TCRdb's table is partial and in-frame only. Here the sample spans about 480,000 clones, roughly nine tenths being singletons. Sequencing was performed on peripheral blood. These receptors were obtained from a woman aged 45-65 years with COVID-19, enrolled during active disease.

The CDR3 here is CASSPQGIINSPLHF. CDR3 DNA: TGTGCCAGCAGTCCACAGGGGATTATTAATTCACCCCTCCACTTT. V usage is TRBV2 and J usage is TRBJ1-6, with 7 bases that match TRBD1. The J segment lost 6 bases and the V segment lost 5 bases, leaving 7 bases of the junction unmatched. CDR3 length: 15 residues. CDR1 SNHLY and CDR2 FYNNEI come from the germline V gene.

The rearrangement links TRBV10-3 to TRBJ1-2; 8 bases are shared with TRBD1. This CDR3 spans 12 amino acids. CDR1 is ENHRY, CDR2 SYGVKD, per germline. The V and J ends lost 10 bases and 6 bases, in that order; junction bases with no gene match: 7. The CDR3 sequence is CATATGGHGYTF. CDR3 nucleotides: TGTGCCACCGCCACAGGGGGTCATGGCTACACCTTC.

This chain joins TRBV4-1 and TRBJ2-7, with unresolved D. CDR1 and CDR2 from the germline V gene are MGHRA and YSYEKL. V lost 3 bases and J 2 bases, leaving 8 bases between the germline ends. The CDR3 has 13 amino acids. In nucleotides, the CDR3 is TGCGCCAGCAGCCACTCTGGCACCTACGAGCAGTACTTC. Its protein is CASSHSGTYEQYF.

CDR3 bases: TGTGCCAGCAGTTTAACCACGTACAGGGAGAGGCGCAGCAATCAGCCCCAGCATTTT. Amino acid sequence: CASSLTTYRERRSNQPQHF. This rearrangement joins TRBV28 to TRBJ1-5; D might be TRBD1 (6 bases). With 2 bases removed from V and 1 base from J, the gap between germline ends came to 21 bases. The CDR3 extends over 19 amino acids. CDR1 is MDHEN and CDR2 is SYDVKM in the germline V gene.

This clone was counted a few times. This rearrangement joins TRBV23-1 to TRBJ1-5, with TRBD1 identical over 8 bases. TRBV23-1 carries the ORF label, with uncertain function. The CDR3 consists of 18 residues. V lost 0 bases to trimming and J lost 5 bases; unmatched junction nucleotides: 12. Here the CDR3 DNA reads TGCGCCAGCAGTCAATCGGATTTGGGCAGGGGGCGCGATCAGCCCCAGCATTTT. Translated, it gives CASSQSDLGRGRDQPQHF.

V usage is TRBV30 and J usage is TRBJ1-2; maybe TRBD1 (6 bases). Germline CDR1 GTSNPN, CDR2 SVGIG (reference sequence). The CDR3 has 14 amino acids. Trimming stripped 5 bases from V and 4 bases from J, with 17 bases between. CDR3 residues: CAWDLRGRSYGYTF. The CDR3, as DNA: TGTGCCTGGGATCTAAGGGGGAGATCCTATGGCTACACCTTC.

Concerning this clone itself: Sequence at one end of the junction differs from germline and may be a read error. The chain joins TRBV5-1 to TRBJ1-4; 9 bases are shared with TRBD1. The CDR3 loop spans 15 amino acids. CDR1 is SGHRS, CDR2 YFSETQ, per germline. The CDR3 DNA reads TGCGCCAGCAGCCAATTAGGACAGGGGTCTGAAAAACTGCTTTTT. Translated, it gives CASSQLGQGSEKLLF. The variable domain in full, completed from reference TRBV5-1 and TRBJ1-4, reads KAGVTQTPRYLIKTRGQQVTLSCSPISGHRSVSWYQQTPGQGLQFLFEYFSETQRNKGNFPGRFSGRQFSNSRSEMNVSTLELGDSALYLCASSQLGQGSEKLLFGSGTQLSVL.

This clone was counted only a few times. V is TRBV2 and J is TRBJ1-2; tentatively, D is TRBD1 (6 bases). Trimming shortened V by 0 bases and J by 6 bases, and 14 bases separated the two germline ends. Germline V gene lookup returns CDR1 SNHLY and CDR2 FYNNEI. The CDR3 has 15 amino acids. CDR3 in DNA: TGTGCCAGCAGTGAAGCGCAGGGGCAGGGAGATGGCTACACCTTC. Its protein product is CASSEAQGQGDGYTF. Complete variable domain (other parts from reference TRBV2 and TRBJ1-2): EPEVTQTPSHQVTQMGQEVILRCVPISNHLYFYWYRQILGQKVEFLVSFYNNEISEKSEIFDDQFSVERPDGSNFTLKIRSTKLEDSAMYFCASSEAQGQGDGYTFGSGTRLTVV.

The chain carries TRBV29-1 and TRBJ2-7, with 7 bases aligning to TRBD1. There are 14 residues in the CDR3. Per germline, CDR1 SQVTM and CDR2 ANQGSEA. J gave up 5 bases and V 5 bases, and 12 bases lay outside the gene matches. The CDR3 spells CSVTITGVGDEQYF. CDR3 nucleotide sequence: TGCAGCGTTACCATTACAGGGGTAGGCGACGAGCAGTACTTC.

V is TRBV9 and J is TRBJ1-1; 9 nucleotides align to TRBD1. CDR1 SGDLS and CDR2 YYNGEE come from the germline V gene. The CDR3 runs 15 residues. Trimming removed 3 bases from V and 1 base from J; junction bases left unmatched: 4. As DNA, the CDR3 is TGTGCCAGCAGCGCACAGGGGGCGGGGAACACTGAAGCTTTCTTT. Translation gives CASSAQGAGNTEAFF.

In DNA, the CDR3 is TGTGCCTGGAGAGGCGGGATGGGGATAAGGAATCAGCCCCAGCATTTT. This sequence encodes CAWRGGMGIRNQPQHF. V and J are TRBV30 and TRBJ1-5; D ambiguous. The germline CDR1 and CDR2 sequences are GTSNPN and SVGIG (reference sequence). V lost 3 bases, J lost 4 bases, and 19 bases lay in between. CDR3 length equals 16 residues.

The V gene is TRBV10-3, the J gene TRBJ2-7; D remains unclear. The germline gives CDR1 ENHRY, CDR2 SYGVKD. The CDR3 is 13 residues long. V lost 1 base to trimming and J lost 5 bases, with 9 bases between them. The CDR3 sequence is CAISELRSDEQYF. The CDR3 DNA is TGTGCCATCAGTGAGTTACGCAGCGACGAGCAGTACTTC.

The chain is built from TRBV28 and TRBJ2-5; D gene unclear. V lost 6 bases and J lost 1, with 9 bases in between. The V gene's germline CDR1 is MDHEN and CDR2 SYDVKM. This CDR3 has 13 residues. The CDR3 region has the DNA TGTGCCAGCAGCACAGAAAGCCAAGAGACCCAGTACTTC. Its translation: CASSTESQETQYF.

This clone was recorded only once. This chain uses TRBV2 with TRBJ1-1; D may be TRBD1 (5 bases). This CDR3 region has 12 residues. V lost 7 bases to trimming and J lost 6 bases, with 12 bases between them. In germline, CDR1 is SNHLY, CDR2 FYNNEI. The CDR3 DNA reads TGTGCCAGCACCGGGGAGGGACCTGAAGCTTTCTTT. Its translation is CASTGEGPEAFF.

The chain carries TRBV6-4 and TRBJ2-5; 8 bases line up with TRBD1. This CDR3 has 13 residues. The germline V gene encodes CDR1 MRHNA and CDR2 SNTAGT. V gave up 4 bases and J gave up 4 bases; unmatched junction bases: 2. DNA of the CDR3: TGTGCCAGCAGTGCAGACAGGGGAGAGACCCAGTACTTC. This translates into CASSADRGETQYF.

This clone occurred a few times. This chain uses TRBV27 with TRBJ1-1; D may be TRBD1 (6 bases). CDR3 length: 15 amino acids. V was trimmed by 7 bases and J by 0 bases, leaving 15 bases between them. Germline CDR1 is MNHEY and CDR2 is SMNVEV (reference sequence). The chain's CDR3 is CASKRADSVNTEAFF. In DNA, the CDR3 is TGTGCCAGCAAGAGGGCGGACAGCGTGAACACTGAAGCTTTCTTT.

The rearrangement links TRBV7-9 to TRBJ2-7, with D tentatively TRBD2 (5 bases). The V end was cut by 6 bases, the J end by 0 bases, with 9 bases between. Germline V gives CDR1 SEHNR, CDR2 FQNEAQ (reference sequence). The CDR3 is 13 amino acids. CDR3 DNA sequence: TGTGCCAGCAGAAACCGGGACTCCTACGAGCAGTACTTC. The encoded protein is CASRNRDSYEQYF.

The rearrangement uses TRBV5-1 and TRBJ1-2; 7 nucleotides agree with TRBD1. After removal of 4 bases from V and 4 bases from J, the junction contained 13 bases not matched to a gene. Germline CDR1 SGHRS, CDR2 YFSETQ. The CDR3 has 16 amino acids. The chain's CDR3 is CASSSPGTVYSYGYTF. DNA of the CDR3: TGCGCCAGCAGCAGCCCCGGGACAGTCTATAGCTATGGCTACACCTTC.

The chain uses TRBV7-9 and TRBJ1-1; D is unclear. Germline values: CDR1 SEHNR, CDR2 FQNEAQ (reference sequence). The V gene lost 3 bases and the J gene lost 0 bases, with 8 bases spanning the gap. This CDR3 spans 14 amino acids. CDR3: CASSFRQMNTEAFF. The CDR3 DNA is TGTGCCAGCAGCTTTAGACAAATGAACACTGAAGCTTTCTTT.

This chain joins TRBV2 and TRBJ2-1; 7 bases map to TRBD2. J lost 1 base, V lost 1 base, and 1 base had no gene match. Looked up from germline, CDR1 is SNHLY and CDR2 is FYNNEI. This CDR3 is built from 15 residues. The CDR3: CASSEERGSYNEQFF. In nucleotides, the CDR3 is TGTGCCAGCAGTGAAGAGCGGGGTTCCTACAATGAGCAGTTCTTC.

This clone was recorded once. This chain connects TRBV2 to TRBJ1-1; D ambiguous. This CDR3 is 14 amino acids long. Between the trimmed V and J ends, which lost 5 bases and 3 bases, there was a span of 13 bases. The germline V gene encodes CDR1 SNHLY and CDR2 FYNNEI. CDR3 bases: TGTGCCAGCAGTCGTGGCGGGAGGGACACTGAAGCTTTCTTT. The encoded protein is CASSRGGRDTEAFF.

The CDR3 here is CASSPPAELGGANVLTF. For the CDR3, the DNA is TGTGCCAGCTCACCACCGGCGGAATTAGGTGGGGCCAACGTCCTGACTTTC. This rearrangement joins TRBV18 to TRBJ2-6; D is undetermined. There are 17 residues in the CDR3. The V end lost 0 bases, the J end lost 3 bases, and 12 bases lay between the germline ends. CDR1 and CDR2 from the germline V gene are KGHSH and LQKENI.

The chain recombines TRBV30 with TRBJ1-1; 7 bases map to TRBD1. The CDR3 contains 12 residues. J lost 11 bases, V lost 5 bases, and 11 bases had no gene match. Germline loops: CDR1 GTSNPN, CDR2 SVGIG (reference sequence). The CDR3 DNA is TGTGCCTGGGACAGGGAATATCGTTTGGCTTTCTTT. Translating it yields CAWDREYRLAFF.

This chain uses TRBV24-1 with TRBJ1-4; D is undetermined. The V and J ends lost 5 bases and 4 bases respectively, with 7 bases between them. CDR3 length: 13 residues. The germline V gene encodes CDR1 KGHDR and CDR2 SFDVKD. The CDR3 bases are TGTGCCACCAGTGTACAGTTTAATGAAAAACTGTTTTTT. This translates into CATSVQFNEKLFF.

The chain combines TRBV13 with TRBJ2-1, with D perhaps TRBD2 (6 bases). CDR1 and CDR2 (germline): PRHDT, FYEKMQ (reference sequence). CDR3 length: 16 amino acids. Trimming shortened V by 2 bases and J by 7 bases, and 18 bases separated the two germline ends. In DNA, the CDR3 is TGTGCCAGCAGCTTATTACCGGGGATTGGGGGGAATGAGCAGTTCTTC. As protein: CASSLLPGIGGNEQFF.

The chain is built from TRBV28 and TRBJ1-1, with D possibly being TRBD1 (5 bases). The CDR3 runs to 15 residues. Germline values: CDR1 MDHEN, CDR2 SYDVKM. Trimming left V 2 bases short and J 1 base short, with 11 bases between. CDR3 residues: CASSLGGARNTEAFF. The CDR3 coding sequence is TGTGCCAGCAGTTTAGGAGGGGCTCGGAACACTGAAGCTTTCTTT.

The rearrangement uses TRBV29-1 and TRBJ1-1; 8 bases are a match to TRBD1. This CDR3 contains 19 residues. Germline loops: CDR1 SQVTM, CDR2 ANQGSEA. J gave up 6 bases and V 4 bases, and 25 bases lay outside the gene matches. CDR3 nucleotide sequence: TGCAGCGTTGTAGAGGTCAAGACAGGGGCTTACGTTACGGTCCCTGAAGCTTTCTTT. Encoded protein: CSVVEVKTGAYVTVPEAFF.

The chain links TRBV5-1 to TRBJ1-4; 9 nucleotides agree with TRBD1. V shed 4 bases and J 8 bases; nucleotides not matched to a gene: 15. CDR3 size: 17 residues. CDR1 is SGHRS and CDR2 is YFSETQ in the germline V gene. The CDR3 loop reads CASSEPGTGREREKLFF. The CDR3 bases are TGCGCCAGCAGCGAGCCCGGGACAGGGAGAGAAAGAGAAAAACTGTTTTTT.